This T cell receptor beta chain was identified during a study of STAT5B mutations in CD4+ large granular lymphocyte leukemia. Assay used: immunoSEQ multiplex PCR; TCRdb lists only in-frame clones, some missing. The profile covers more than 35,000 clones, with 75% to 85% appearing a single time and less than 1.5% taken by the ten largest. This CDR3 has 12 amino acids. The V and J ends lost 5 bases and 3 bases respectively, with 5 bases between them. Germline V gene lookup returns CDR1 MNHEY and CDR2 SVGAGI. Buffy coats from healthy blood donors served as controls. This TCR derives from a human donor in good health. The sequenced material came from CD4+ T cells from blood buffy coats. The V gene is TRBV6-5, the J gene TRBJ1-3; D is unclear. CDR3 amino acids: CASSNGGNTIYF. The CDR3, as DNA: TGTGCCAGCAGTAATGGTGGAAACACCATATATTTT.